Shown below are 22 T cell receptor beta chains from a single sample sequenced in a study of T cells expressing NK-cell markers. TCRdb reworked the 5' RACE reads into one entry per CDR3 protein, no DNA. The specimen's table records about 460,000 distinct CDR3 sequences. Sequenced: blood T cells: a sorted CD56 or NKG2C T cell subset, CD4+ or CD8+ T cells, or bulk PBMC T cells (not recorded which). The source of these receptors is a woman between 50 and 59 years old in good health.

The CDR3 spells CASSSNRQGLGNTIYF. This chain joins TRBV12-3 or TRBV12-4 and TRBJ1-3; TCRdb indicates TRBD1, and absent DNA this call remains unverified. CDR3 length: 16 residues.

The V call is TRBV7-9, the J call TRBJ2-1; TCRdb's assignment of TRBD1 cannot be checked, as there is no DNA. Looked up from germline, CDR1 is SEHNR and CDR2 is FQNEAQ (reference sequence). The CDR3 is 14 amino acids. The CDR3 loop is CASSSSLSRNEQFF.

The chain uses TRBV7-3 and TRBJ1-6. The CDR3 runs 14 residues. Germline CDR1 and CDR2: SGHTA and FQGTGA. This CDR3 is CASSFGTLDSPLHF.

V and J are TRBV20-1 and TRBJ2-7; TCRdb lists TRBD1, though no DNA is available to test this call. The CDR3 is 15 residues long. Looked up from germline, CDR1 is DFQATT and CDR2 is SNEGSKA (reference sequence). CDR3 protein: CSARVDRGATYEQYF.

This sequence joins TRBV5-1 and TRBJ2-5; TCRdb picks TRBD2, but there is no DNA to check that call. The CDR3 totals 17 residues. Germline CDR1 reads SGHRS; CDR2 reads YFSETQ. Here the CDR3 reads CASSSRPAGTSGETQYF.

This CDR3 reads CASSLYGAGEETQYF. The chain couples TRBV27 to TRBJ2-5; absent DNA, TCRdb's TRBD1 call cannot be checked. CDR3 size: 15 residues. Looked up from germline, CDR1 is MNHEY and CDR2 is SMNVEV (reference sequence).

The gene calls are TRBV5-1 and TRBJ2-2; absent DNA, TCRdb's TRBD1 call cannot be checked. CDR1 is SGHRS and CDR2 is YFSETQ in the germline V gene. CDR3 size: 16 residues. Here the CDR3 reads CASSLAGGDGTGELFF.

The genes are TRBV5-1 and TRBJ1-1. The germline V gene encodes CDR1 SGHRS and CDR2 YFSETQ. The CDR3 is 16 residues long. The CDR3 sequence: CASSREGRVMNTEAFF.

The chain recombines TRBV24-1 with TRBJ2-1. Germline CDR1 KGHDR, CDR2 SFDVKD. The CDR3 loop spans 15 amino acids. This chain's CDR3 is CATSDSGVAYNEQFF.

The chain carries TRBV7-2 and TRBJ1-2; the D call from TCRdb, TRBD1, cannot be confirmed without DNA. CDR3 length: 15 residues. The germline gives CDR1 SGHTA, CDR2 FQGNSA. CDR3 residues: CASSLILGQGNRYTF.

The rearrangement uses TRBV5-1 and TRBJ2-2. CDR3 length: 15 residues. The germline V gene has CDR1 SGHRS and CDR2 YFSETQ. CDR3 in amino acids: CASSLSVGRAGELFF.

The V gene is TRBV12-3 or TRBV12-4, the J gene TRBJ2-7; TCRdb's assignment of TRBD1 cannot be checked, as there is no DNA. This CDR3 spans 17 amino acids. The chain's CDR3 is CASSFGWDSLISYEQYF.

The chain uses TRBV9 and TRBJ2-1; TCRdb proposes TRBD2, but this gene call is untestable without DNA. Looked up from germline, CDR1 is SGDLS and CDR2 is YYNGEE. CDR3 length: 16 residues. CDR3 residues: CASSVVPGGRVGEQFF.

V usage is TRBV6-1 and J usage is TRBJ2-3. Looked up from germline, CDR1 is MNHNS and CDR2 is SASEGT. The CDR3 spans 16 residues. CDR3 region: CASSERSLSRTDTQYF.

The rearrangement uses TRBV2 and TRBJ1-1; TCRdb's D call of TRBD1 is untestable without DNA. Per the germline V gene, CDR1 is SNHLY and CDR2 is FYNNEI. CDR3 length equals 12 residues. This CDR3 reads CASRRGVYEAFF.

This chain uses TRBV5-1 with TRBJ2-7; TCRdb calls TRBD1, which cannot be checked without DNA. Germline-derived CDR1 and CDR2 are SGHRS and YFSETQ. The CDR3 loop spans 14 amino acids. The CDR3 here is CASSRDYGTGEQYF.

V and J are TRBV5-1 and TRBJ1-1; TCRdb indicates TRBD1, and absent DNA this call remains unverified. CDR3 length: 13 residues. Germline CDR1 and CDR2: SGHRS and YFSETQ. CDR3 loop: CASRNDRVGEAFF.

This rearrangement joins TRBV12-3 or TRBV12-4 to TRBJ1-2. This CDR3 region has 14 residues. The CDR3 region is CASSPLKGPGGYTF.

V is TRBV2 and J is TRBJ1-2; the TCRdb D gene call, TRBD1, has no DNA to confirm it. Germline V gene lookup returns CDR1 SNHLY and CDR2 FYNNEI. This CDR3 spans 15 amino acids. The CDR3 here is CASSVGQGGIYGYTF.

The chain couples TRBV9 to TRBJ2-3; TCRdb reports TRBD2, a call that lacks DNA to check it against. The CDR3 loop spans 14 amino acids. The germline CDR1 and CDR2 sequences are SGDLS and YYNGEE. CDR3 loop: CASSPPSGLDTQYF.

V gene TRBV3-1 combines with J gene TRBJ1-1. This CDR3 comprises 15 residues. CDR1 LGHDT and CDR2 YNNKEL come from the germline V gene (reference sequence). CDR3 in amino acids: CASSQVGGKNTEAFF.

The V call is TRBV19, the J call TRBJ2-1; the TRBD1 assignment by TCRdb is unverifiable without DNA. Germline CDR1 reads LNHDA; CDR2 reads SQIVND (reference sequence). The length of the CDR3 is 13 residues. This CDR3 is CPSSIAARDEQFF.